This T cell receptor beta chain appears in the sequencing data of a study of T cells in Graves' hyperthyroidism and ophthalmopathy. This clonotype was counted many times. Its antigen is currently unknown. The germline V gene has CDR1 KGHDR and CDR2 SFDVKD. Trimming took off 2 bases at V and 4 bases at J, with 5 bases between the two ends. CDR3 length: 13 amino acids. General study points: Most thyroid clonotypes with frequency above 0.001 were detected in blood. A 13 V-J model separated ophthalmopathy from stable hyperthyroidism.

The TCR beta CDR3 regions underwent amplification using RNA transcripts as the source. First-round RT-PCR with HTBI primers amplified the TCR CDR3 region. TCRdb ran MiXCR on the multiplex PCR reads and lists one entry per CDR3 protein. In the table there are 390,000 or so distinct CDR3 sequences, roughly 15% of which are singletons. This receptor was identified in a young man with Graves' ophthalmopathy. Sample: blood. The chain is built from TRBV24-1 and TRBJ2-1; no clear D gene. The CDR3 DNA sequence: TGTGCCACCAGTGATTCTGGTTACAATGAGCAGTTCTTC. Its translation is CATSDSGYNEQFF.